Each of the 23 T cell receptor beta chains below was sequenced from the same sample in a study of T cell repertoires in cytomegalovirus infection. Using its own MiXCR run on the reads, TCRdb lists one record per CDR3 protein. The data hold under 850,000 distinct CDR3 sequences, with 35% to 45% observed a single time. Sequenced sample: PBMCs. The receptor set was obtained from a human donor in good health (CMV status not recorded). Some clones in this sample may be carry-over from other donors' samples.

The chain employs TRBV28 and TRBJ1-2, with D tentatively TRBD1 (5 bases). The CDR3 is made up of 13 amino acids. CDR1 is MDHEN, CDR2 SYDVKM, per germline. V lost 10 bases and J lost 7, with 19 bases in between. Here the CDR3 reads CATELGGRGGYTF. The DNA of the CDR3 is TGTGCCACCGAGTTGGGGGGAAGAGGTGGCTACACCTTC.

This chain links TRBV5-6 with TRBJ1-1, with a possible D match to TRBD1 (5 bases). The germline V gene has CDR1 SGHDT and CDR2 YYEEEE. The CDR3 has 12 amino acids. V was cut by 5 bases and J by 9 bases, with 14 bases left in between. Here the CDR3 DNA reads TGTGCCAGCAGTGTCCCCGGGGCCAAAGCTTTCTTT. Protein product: CASSVPGAKAFF. Based on the CDR3 plus reference TRBV5-6 and TRBJ1-1, the full variable domain is DAGVTQSPTHLIKTRGQQVTLRCSPKSGHDTVSWYQQALGQGPQFIFQYYEEEERQRGNFPDRFSGHQFPNYSSELNVNALLLGDSALYLCASSVPGAKAFFGQGTRLTVV.

This chain joins TRBV20-1 and TRBJ1-4; 7 bases agree with TRBD1. The CDR3 is 13 residues long. Trimming at V came to 6 bases and at J to 7 bases, leaving 8 bases not matched to a gene. The V gene's germline CDR1 is DFQATT and CDR2 SNEGSKA (reference sequence). The CDR3 DNA is TGCAGTGCCAACCAGGGGGATAGTGAAAAACTGTTTTTT. This encodes CSANQGDSEKLFF.

The V and J genes are TRBV4-2 and TRBJ2-2; no reliable D call. V lost 8 bases and J 0 bases, leaving 13 bases between the germline ends. CDR3 length: 15 residues. Germline V gene lookup returns CDR1 LGHNA and CDR2 YNFKEQ. CDR3: CASPLKPSNTGELFF. The CDR3 DNA follows: TGTGCCAGCCCTCTAAAACCTTCGAACACCGGGGAGCTGTTTTTT.

Concerning this clonotype itself: The CDR3 end shows no conserved phenylalanine or tryptophan, and so a read error is likely. This rearrangement joins TRBV28 to TRBJ1-2, with 11 nucleotides matching TRBD1. Germline V gene data show CDR1 as MDHEN and CDR2 as SYDVKM. J gave up 3 bases and V 5 bases, and 5 bases lay outside the gene matches. The CDR3 runs 15 residues. The CDR3 coding sequence is TGTGCCAGCAGTGGACAGGGGGCTGGGGACTATGGCTACACCCTC. This translates into CASSGQGAGDYGYTL.

V gene TRBV19 combines with J gene TRBJ2-2; D unclear. The CDR3 runs 14 residues. V was pared by 7 bases and J by 1 base, with 10 bases between. Germline values: CDR1 LNHDA, CDR2 SQIVND (reference sequence). The CDR3 loop reads CASKPPENTGELFF. The CDR3 DNA reads TGTGCCAGTAAGCCGCCTGAGAACACCGGGGAGCTGTTTTTT.

On this clonotype itself: With a much larger clone just one base away, this may be a read error. The chain recombines TRBV7-2 with TRBJ1-2, with D unresolved. This CDR3 is 17 amino acids long. Deletions cut 1 base from V and 3 bases from J, with 18 bases between. CDR1 and CDR2 from the germline V gene are SGHTA and FQGNSA. This CDR3 reads CASSLDSFAVIHYGYTF. The CDR3 DNA sequence: TGTGCCAGCAGCTTAGATAGCTTCGCGGTGATTCACTATGGCTACACCTTC.

This clonotype was found once. Since no conserved phenylalanine or tryptophan closes the CDR3, a read error is the likely cause. The chain employs TRBV27 and TRBJ2-7; TRBD1 matches at 8 bases. The V gene's germline CDR1 is MNHEY and CDR2 SMNVEV (reference sequence). The CDR3 runs 14 residues. V gave up 8 bases and J gave up 5 bases; unmatched junction bases: 11. This CDR3 is CASRGGRGPDEQYS. The CDR3 DNA follows: TGTGCCAGCCGAGGGGGCAGGGGGCCGGACGAGCAGTACTCC.

The V and J genes are TRBV6-1 and TRBJ2-5; unclear D gene. Trimming removed 6 bases at V and 1 base at J, with 6 bases between. Germline CDR1 is MNHNS and CDR2 is SASEGT. The CDR3 has 12 residues. CDR3 coding DNA: TGTGCCAGCAGGCCCTCCCAAGAGACCCAGTACTTC. This gives the protein CASRPSQETQYF.

This clonotype has a count of ten or more. V and J are TRBV7-3 and TRBJ2-1; perhaps D is TRBD1 or TRBD2 (5 bases each). This CDR3 has 16 residues. V was shortened by 5 bases and J by 2 bases, with 16 bases between the two germline ends. Germline-derived CDR1 and CDR2 are SGHTA and FQGTGA. The CDR3 DNA reads as TGTGCCAGCAGCCGGACGGGGCGCAACCCCTACAATGAGCAGTTCTTC. Translated, it gives CASSRTGRNPYNEQFF.

The chain couples TRBV12-3 or TRBV12-4 to TRBJ2-7; 8 bases match TRBD1. The V gene end was trimmed by 2 bases and the J gene end by 3 bases; junction bases not matched to a gene: 6. This CDR3 has 15 amino acids. CDR3: CASSLNSGQGYEQYF. The CDR3 nucleotides read TGTGCCAGCAGTTTAAACTCCGGACAGGGCTACGAGCAGTACTTC.

This rearrangement joins TRBV19 to TRBJ1-2; 7 positions agree with TRBD1. V gave up 7 bases and J gave up 12 bases; unmatched junction bases: 8. CDR1 LNHDA and CDR2 SQIVND come from the germline V gene (reference sequence). The length of the CDR3 is 11 residues. CDR3 sequence reads: CASTAGQLHTF. The CDR3, as DNA: TGTGCCAGTACCGCGGGACAGCTCCACACCTTC. Full variable domain (outside the CDR3, taken from reference TRBV19 and TRBJ1-2): DGGITQSPKYLFRKEGQNVTLSCEQNLNHDAMYWYRQDPGQGLRLIYYSQIVNDFQKGDIAEGYSVSREKKESFPLTVTSAQKNPTAFYLCASTAGQLHTFGSGTRLTVV.

This clonotype has only a few counts. The J gene is TRBJ2-5, the V gene TRBV10-3; 8 bases map to TRBD1. Germline CDR1 is ENHRY and CDR2 is SYGVKD. This CDR3 is 13 amino acids long. V lost 10 bases and J lost 4; bases outside the gene matches: 8. CDR3 sequence: CASAYRGAETQYF. DNA for the CDR3: TGTGCCAGCGCGTACAGGGGGGCAGAGACCCAGTACTTC.

Many counts were recorded for this clonotype. The chain carries TRBV28 and TRBJ2-6; D gene uncertain. The V end was cut by 3 bases, the J end by 1 base, with 4 bases between. The CDR3 runs to 14 residues. Germline CDR1 and CDR2: MDHEN and SYDVKM. DNA of the CDR3: TGTGCCAGCAGTTTGAGATCTGGGGCCAACGTCCTGACTTTC. It specifies CASSLRSGANVLTF.

This clonotype was counted many times. The chain uses TRBV5-5 and TRBJ1-5; D unclear. The CDR3 runs to 14 residues. Between the trimmed V and J ends, which lost 4 bases and 5 bases, there was a span of 13 bases. In germline, CDR1 is SGHKS, CDR2 YYEKEE (reference sequence). The CDR3 here is CASSDGRTDQPQHF. DNA for the CDR3: TGTGCCAGCAGCGACGGCAGAACCGATCAGCCCCAGCATTTT. Supplemented by reference TRBV5-5 and TRBJ1-5, the full variable domain reads DAGVTQSPTHLIKTRGQQVTLRCSPISGHKSVSWYQQVLGQGPQFIFQYYEKEERGRGNFPDRFSARQFPNYSSELNVNALLLGDSALYLCASSDGRTDQPQHFGDGTRLSIL.

The gene calls are TRBV7-9 and TRBJ1-1; D ambiguous. V was clipped by 5 bases and J by 0 bases, with 13 bases between them. The CDR3 sequence is 15 residues long. Germline V CDR1 and CDR2: SEHNR, FQNEAQ (reference sequence). Here the CDR3 DNA reads TGTGCCAGCAGCGCCTCGGCGGGAGTGAACACTGAAGCTTTCTTT. Its translation: CASSASAGVNTEAFF.

J is TRBJ2-7 and V is TRBV6-5; D might be TRBD1 (5 bases). CDR3 length: 16 residues. Germline V lookup: CDR1 MNHEY, CDR2 SVGAGI. Trimming took off 0 bases at V and 0 bases at J, with 12 bases between the two ends. The CDR3 sequence: CASSYSQGRSSYEQYF. The CDR3 DNA is TGTGCCAGCAGTTACTCTCAGGGTAGGAGCTCCTACGAGCAGTACTTC.

This clonotype has ten or more counts. The rearrangement joins TRBV28 to TRBJ1-1; no clear D gene. The germline V and J ends were trimmed by 7 bases and 1 base, with 1 base remaining between them. Germline values: CDR1 MDHEN, CDR2 SYDVKM. The CDR3 loop spans 10 amino acids. In nucleotides, the CDR3 is TGTGCCAGCAAGAACACTGAAGCTTTCTTT. Its protein product is CASKNTEAFF.

The gene calls are TRBV27 and TRBJ2-1, with D maybe TRBD2 (6 bases). CDR3 length: 15 amino acids. V shed 1 base and J shed 0 bases, with 7 bases lying between them. Germline V CDR1 and CDR2: MNHEY, SMNVEV (reference sequence). CDR3 residues: CASSLFGSSYNEQFF. Written as DNA, the CDR3 is TGTGCCAGCAGTTTATTCGGGAGCTCCTACAATGAGCAGTTCTTC.

This clonotype occurred a few times. The chain is built from TRBV19 and TRBJ1-2; D might be TRBD1 (6 bases). There are 16 residues in the CDR3. Germline lookup yields CDR1 LNHDA and CDR2 SQIVND (reference sequence). Between the trimmed V and J ends, which lost 6 bases and 0 bases, there was a span of 17 bases. The CDR3 protein is CASSTDRSRTNYGYTF. CDR3 coding DNA: TGTGCCAGTAGCACCGACAGGTCCCGAACTAACTATGGCTACACCTTC.

A few counts support this clonotype. The rearrangement links TRBV28 to TRBJ1-1, with a tentative D call TRBD1 (6 bases). The germline V gene encodes CDR1 MDHEN and CDR2 SYDVKM. The CDR3 has 16 amino acids. Trimming removed 10 bases from V and 1 base from J, with 22 bases in between. CDR3 sequence reads: CATRVTGIGTNTEAFF. Here the CDR3 DNA reads TGTGCCACCCGAGTTACAGGGATAGGGACGAACACTGAAGCTTTCTTT.

Many counts were recorded for this clonotype. CDR3: CASRTGGFWGSGANVLTF. The DNA of the CDR3 is TGTGCCAGTAGGACAGGGGGATTCTGGGGTTCTGGGGCCAACGTCCTGACTTTC. The chain joins TRBV28 to TRBJ2-6; 10 positions agree with TRBD1. This CDR3 has 18 residues. V shed 9 bases and J 1 base; nucleotides not matched to a gene: 12. CDR1 and CDR2 from the germline V gene are MDHEN and SYDVKM.

The V and J genes are TRBV15 and TRBJ2-1; the match to TRBD2 covers 7 bases. Germline V CDR1 and CDR2: LNHNV, YYDKDF (reference sequence). There are 15 residues in the CDR3. V lost 1 base and J lost 4; bases outside the gene matches: 4. This chain's CDR3 is CATSRGGGGYNEQFF. The CDR3 bases are TGTGCCACCAGCAGAGGTGGCGGGGGTTACAATGAGCAGTTCTTC.